The 15 T cell receptor beta chains below all came from one sample that was sequenced in a study of identical twins. From the 5' RACE reads, TCRdb called clonotypes with MiXCR, one entry per CDR3 protein. Here the sample spans approximately 260,000 distinct CDR3 sequences, over 13% being singletons. The source material was memory (CD45RO+) T cells sorted from blood. The source of these receptors is a woman aged 18-35 years in good health.

This rearrangement joins TRBV15 to TRBJ2-1; 14 bases align to TRBD2. Per the germline V gene, CDR1 is LNHNV and CDR2 is YYDKDF (reference sequence). V lost 5 bases to trimming and J lost 10 bases; unmatched junction nucleotides: 16. The CDR3 runs to 18 residues. This CDR3 reads CATSPGTSGGRLSGEQFF. The DNA of the CDR3 is TGTGCCACCAGCCCCGGGACTAGCGGGGGCCGCCTAAGCGGGGAGCAGTTCTTC.

This clonotype has just a few counts. J is TRBJ2-7 and V is TRBV7-9; no clear D. This CDR3 is 13 amino acids long. Per the germline V gene, CDR1 is SEHNR and CDR2 is FQNEAQ (reference sequence). With 2 bases removed from V and 6 bases from J, the gap between germline ends came to 11 bases. CDR3 loop: CASSLQVSTEQYF. The DNA for the CDR3 is TGTGCCAGCAGCTTACAGGTCTCAACCGAGCAGTACTTC. Using reference TRBV7-9 and TRBJ2-7 for the parts outside the CDR3, the full variable domain is DTGVSQNPRHKITKRGQNVTFRCDPISEHNRLYWYRQTLGQGPEFLTYFQNEAQLEKSRLLSDRFSAERPKGSFSTLEIQRTEQGDSAMYLCASSLQVSTEQYFGPGTRLTVT.

The gene calls are TRBV7-9 and TRBJ1-6, with D perhaps matching TRBD1 (6 bases). Trimming removed 1 base at V and 9 bases at J, with 10 bases between. The CDR3 length is 14 residues. CDR1 is SEHNR, CDR2 FQNEAQ, per germline (reference sequence). Written as DNA, the CDR3 is TGTGCCAGCAGCTTAGGCAGGGGCATTTCACCCCTCCACTTT. This sequence encodes CASSLGRGISPLHF.

Comment on this clonotype: Mismatch with germline at one junction end may stem from a read error. V and J are TRBV20-1 and TRBJ2-3; 9 bases align to TRBD2. The CDR3 length is 17 residues. CDR1 and CDR2 (germline): DFQATT, SNEGSKA (reference sequence). CDR3 sequence reads: CCATGAGGFWGTDTQYF. The CDR3 nucleotides are TGCTGTGCTACTGGCGCGGGAGGGTTTTGGGGCACAGATACGCAGTATTTT.

This clonotype was counted at least ten times. V is TRBV20-1 and J is TRBJ2-5; TRBD2 aligns across 11 bases. From germline, CDR1 is DFQATT and CDR2 SNEGSKA (reference sequence). J was trimmed by 2 bases and V by 6 bases; bases with no gene match: 14. The CDR3 spans 17 residues. The DNA of the CDR3 is TGCAGTGCCACCCGACTAGCGGGATGGAGGTCTCAAGAGACCCAGTACTTC. Its protein is CSATRLAGWRSQETQYF.

This chain connects TRBV7-3 to TRBJ1-2; no clear D. This CDR3 comprises 13 residues. The V gene lost 5 bases and the J gene lost 8 bases, with 15 bases spanning the gap. Germline values: CDR1 SGHTA, CDR2 FQGTGA. This CDR3 reads CASSASGDAGYTF. The CDR3, as DNA: TGTGCCAGCAGCGCTTCAGGTGATGCAGGCTACACCTTC.

This clonotype was counted between two and nine times. The chain combines TRBV6-4 with TRBJ2-3; 8 positions match TRBD1. Per germline, CDR1 MRHNA and CDR2 SNTAGT. The CDR3 sequence is 15 residues long. V lost 5 bases to trimming and J lost 4 bases; unmatched junction nucleotides: 8. The CDR3 DNA follows: TGTGCCAGCAGTCGACAGGGGATGAGGGCAGATACGCAGTATTTT. Translation: CASSRQGMRADTQYF.

The chain joins TRBV7-9 to TRBJ2-7, with 12 bases matching TRBD2. The CDR3 sequence is 16 residues long. J lost 0 bases, V lost 4 bases, and 4 bases had no gene match. Looked up from germline, CDR1 is SEHNR and CDR2 is FQNEAQ (reference sequence). CDR3 protein: CASSSELAGGSYEQYF. The CDR3 DNA sequence: TGTGCCAGCAGCTCGGAACTAGCGGGAGGCTCCTACGAGCAGTACTTC.

This clonotype was counted at least ten times. The chain couples TRBV7-2 to TRBJ1-1, with no clear D. This CDR3 spans 13 amino acids. Trimming took off 1 base at V and 3 bases at J, with 6 bases between the two ends. The germline V gene encodes CDR1 SGHTA and CDR2 FQGNSA. The DNA for the CDR3 is TGTGCCAGCAGCTTAGGGGTCGACACTGAAGCTTTCTTT. Its protein is CASSLGVDTEAFF.

The chain has TRBV6-5 and TRBJ2-1; 7 nucleotides line up with TRBD1. Germline values: CDR1 MNHEY, CDR2 SVGAGI. V shed 0 bases, J shed 0 bases, and the junction held 8 bases outside the gene matches. The CDR3 is 18 residues long. The CDR3 region is CASSYSFGQAGSYNEQFF. CDR3 DNA: TGTGCCAGCAGTTACTCGTTTGGACAGGCCGGCTCCTACAATGAGCAGTTCTTC.

This chain joins TRBV24-1 and TRBJ2-1; D unresolved. There are 13 residues in the CDR3. Germline V lookup: CDR1 KGHDR, CDR2 SFDVKD. Deletions cut 7 bases from V and 3 bases from J, with 9 bases between. DNA for the CDR3: TGTGCCACCAGGAGTGGGGACTACAATGAGCAGTTCTTC. The encoded protein is CATRSGDYNEQFF.

This chain connects TRBV3-1 to TRBJ2-7; 9 bases fit TRBD2. This CDR3 comprises 13 residues. CDR1 is LGHDT and CDR2 is YNNKEL in the germline V gene (reference sequence). V trimming: 8 bases; J trimming: 4 bases; junction bases outside the gene matches: 6. The CDR3 protein is CASGSSGVYEQYF. CDR3 sequence (DNA): TGTGCCAGCGGATCTAGCGGGGTTTACGAGCAGTACTTC.

The J gene is TRBJ2-2, the V gene TRBV20-1, with 8 bases lining up with TRBD1. V lost 5 bases to trimming and J lost 3 bases; unmatched junction nucleotides: 8. The CDR3 runs 15 residues. Per the germline V gene, CDR1 is DFQATT and CDR2 is SNEGSKA (reference sequence). CDR3 protein: CSAQQGERDTGELFF. In nucleotides, the CDR3 is TGCAGTGCTCAACAGGGGGAGAGGGACACCGGGGAGCTGTTTTTT.

This clonotype occurred a few times. The chain couples TRBV21-1 to TRBJ1-4; TRBD1, the table's D call, lacks a check against the DNA. TRBV21-1 is shown as a pseudogene. The CDR3 is made up of 13 amino acids. In DNA form, the CDR3 reads TGTGCCAGCAGCTATTGTCCCGATAAAAAACTGTTTTTT. It specifies CASSYCPDKKLFF.

The V gene is TRBV7-9, the J gene TRBJ1-1, with a tentative D call TRBD1 (5 bases). Germline V gene sequence: CDR1 SEHNR, CDR2 FQNEAQ (reference sequence). CDR3 length equals 14 residues. V was shortened by 4 bases and J by 1 base, with 10 bases between the two germline ends. CDR3 amino acids: CASSWDVRNTEAFF. Here the CDR3 DNA reads TGTGCCAGCAGCTGGGACGTACGGAACACTGAAGCTTTCTTT.